The sequence of this T cell receptor beta chain was determined in a study of shared clonotypes between healthy human individuals. Broader study findings: Tissues were not sampled, only blood, and their repertoires likely differ. Estimated richness was generally greater in naive than memory subsets.

Germline values: CDR1 SEHNR, CDR2 FQNEAQ (reference sequence). The CDR3 spans 14 residues. Trimming cost V 6 bases and J 4 bases, with 15 bases left between them. For this clone: Its antigen is not identified.

Deep-level settings were used for running the assay. Assay used: immunoSEQ multiplex PCR; TCRdb lists only in-frame clones, some missing. The sample comprises hundreds of thousands of clones, around 74% of which are singletons, and 1.7% rests with the top ten. Sequenced sample: memory CD4+ T cells sorted from blood. Indicated subset: CD45RA-negative fraction. The chain carries TRBV7-9 and TRBJ1-2; maybe TRBD1 (6 bases). This receptor was taken from a woman between 25 and 40 years old in good health. The CDR3 region is CASRLDQGTYGYTF. The CDR3 region has the DNA TGTGCCAGCAGACTTGACCAGGGGACCTATGGCTACACCTTC.